The present T cell receptor (beta chain) was sequenced within a study of T cells in localized non-small cell lung cancer (dated by TCRdb to the early 2020s). General notes on the study: Comparing tumors with uninvolved tumor-adjacent lungs, the study looked at the T cell repertoires of 200 to 250 patients with early-stage NSCLC. All 220 or so NSCLC patients in the cohort were treatment-naive and had localized lung tumors that were resected. Of the NSCLC patients, 129 were male and around 97 were female, and the mean age was approximately 64 years.

The immunoSEQ Assay was used to sequence TCR beta CDR3 regions from DNA. Regarding the original processing steps: T cell density was computed as TCR beta template counts normalized to usable DNA estimated by amplifying housekeeping genes. Using the preseqR package, richness was estimated by extrapolating to 120,000 templates for tissue samples and 400,000 templates for PBMC samples. Clonality was defined as one minus Pielou's evenness. Tissue-enriched TCRs were identified by differential abundance testing using productive amino-acid clonotypes, minimum total count 5 and alpha 0.1. The Jaccard Index and the Morisita Overlap Index were used to measure repertoire overlap between compartments. GLIPH grouped TCR beta CDR3s together with public tetramer-defined viral CDR3s, and a viral motif had to include at least three viral sequences and also show V-gene enrichment. TCRdb stores this immuneACCESS table with in-frame sequences only. Part of the clones is absent; in the studies checked, under half of the shortfall reflects unresolved V genes, and no reason is known for the rest. The V and J calls and the clone size are those of that table, but D and trimming were determined from the DNA. The sample table holds 75,000 to 95,000 clones, of which roughly 90% were seen once. The ten top clones hold roughly 14% of the sample.

In the case of this clone: Its recognized antigen is unknown. Within one base of it there is no much larger clone, and no base qualities were kept.

Broad study findings and their caveats: Since the design was exploratory, TCR variables were selected using unadjusted p-values with no false-discovery rate correction. Higher T cell density in blood was associated with longer overall survival, whereas higher clonality in adjacent lung was associated with shorter survival. A median of approximately 62 of the top 100 tumor clones turned up in the paired uninvolved adjacent lung, and 28 of those clones also ranked among the top 100 of that same adjacent lung. The highest T cell clonality was observed in uninvolved tumor-adjacent lung, where clonality exceeded that of tumor, suggesting that antigenic responses were more focused in uninvolved tumor-adjacent lung. Because multi-region tumor sequencing was not done, intratumor heterogeneity could not be ruled out.

At diagnosis, peripheral blood, uninvolved tumor-adjacent lung and tumor were collected and were preserved as a mix of fresh-frozen and FFPE material. For TCR repertoire profiling, blood samples were analyzed in the form of peripheral blood mononuclear cells. The TCR comes from a man between 40 and 75 years old with stage I squamous cell lung carcinoma. The sample was peripheral blood, taken before any cancer treatment.

DNA sequence: TGTGCCAGCAGTCGGGACAGCTTCACAGATACGCAGTATTTT. The translation is CASSRDSFTDTQYF. Recombination linked TRBV25-1 to TRBJ2-3, and 7 bases in between align with TRBD1. From V the trimming removes 5 bases and from J it removes 2 bases, while the gene matches leave 4 bases of the junction unaccounted for. Counted from cysteine to phenylalanine, this CDR3 has 14 amino acids. Only the CDR3 region is kept as DNA, spanning 42 bases read in frame from base 1. From the germline V gene, CDR1 is MGHDK and CDR2 is SYGVNS.